This T cell receptor beta chain was found in a study of cytomegalovirus exposure and HLA in healthy donors (dated by TCRdb to 2017 to 2019). Regarding the study in general: According to an earlier analysis of a few hundred of the donors, about 179 million T cells yielded 90 million to 140 million unique TCR beta sequences and about 300 Gb of sequence data. About 310 gigabases of sequencing data and approximately 85 million unique TCR sequences were included in an early release covering 550 to 800 HLA-typed donors. Of the 398 genotyped donors, approximately 83% fell in the genetic ancestry cluster associated with self-reported Caucasian donors. The study was designed to test whether signatures of past pathogen exposure could be identified by cataloging public T cell receptors. Using immunosequencing, the study profiled T cell repertoires from approximately 700 subjects and related those repertoires to cytomegalovirus serostatus. A separate validation cohort of roughly 130 different subjects was used in addition to the 666-subject first cohort. The study combined high-throughput TCR immunosequencing, statistical association of individual TCRs with disease status, and machine learning to predict cytomegalovirus infection status. A later analysis re-analyzed previously published TCR beta repertoires from 666 donors and added high-resolution HLA genotyping to study TCR occurrence patterns. The later analysis used no new phenotypic data to find candidate immune exposures, relying instead on TCR beta sequences and their occurrence across donors. In an earlier analysis of 500 to 650 of the donors, high-throughput TCR beta sequencing was used to judge whether each TCR beta V gene segment behaved as functional or pseudogenic. Donor age, sex, ethnicity and CMV serostatus were compiled together with the repertoire data. A later genetic analysis used genome-wide SNP genotypes for about 65% of the 666 donors, treating that subset as a discovery cohort. Every repertoire in the discovery cohort had been generated on one and the same sequencing platform. Both class I and class II loci were covered by HLA typing, at four-digit resolution. Typing coverage varied by locus: about 620-640 donors for A, B, C, DRB1 and DQB1; approximately 500 for DQA1; about 590 for DPA1; approximately 470 for DPB1. A handful of DR-DQ haplotypes were handled as single units for association and clustering because linkage in the cohort was strong. Across some 400 genotyped donors of the cohort, an average of about 250,000 unique TCR beta nucleotide sequences per donor were sequenced, and 15% to 20% of those sequences were non-productive.

Libraries were constructed by the immunoSEQ multiplex PCR assay. For the multiplex PCR, a mixture combining 60 forward primers for TCR Vbeta segments and 13 reverse primers for TCR Jbeta segments was used. The CDR3 region of rearranged TCR beta genes was amplified from genomic DNA with a multiplex PCR assay. On the Illumina HiSeq System, the amplified TCR beta libraries were sequenced as 87-base-pair reads. Turning to the authors' computational methods: Across the 600 to 700 repertoires, a later analysis counted roughly 77 million unique TCR beta chains, roughly 11 million of which were shared by at least two donors. A nearest-neighbor algorithm error-corrected the raw reads and collapsed the reads into unique sequences, merging closely related sequences to remove PCR and sequencing errors. CDR3 sequences were aligned to IMGT reference sequences to assign V, D and J gene segments. For a sequence to be retained, a match of at least six nucleotides to both a V gene segment and a J gene segment was required. A rearrangement counted as productive if the CDR3 had no stop codons and remained in frame with V and J, and every other rearrangement counted as non-productive. Following IMGT convention, CDR3 was defined as the stretch from the second conserved V-encoded cysteine to the conserved J-encoded phenylalanine. The earlier analysis of 500 to 600 of the donors excluded sequences that lacked an unambiguous match to a single V gene segment. In an earlier analysis of several hundred of the donors, V segments were called functional above 56.7% productive rearrangements and were called segregating when the between-donor standard deviation exceeded 5%. A statistical classification framework was built for diagnosing cytomegalovirus status from the catalog of TCR beta chain sequences. In a later analysis, V and J genes were assigned by comparing TCR nucleotide sequences against IMGT/GENE-DB human TR gene sequences. The TCRdist pipeline was used in a later analysis to assign CDR3 sequences and most-parsimonious VDJ recombination scenarios. In a later analysis, each TCR beta chain was defined by its CDR3 amino acid sequence together with its V-gene family, and reads without a unique V-gene family were excluded. A later analysis removed 500 to 600 highly shared, low-generation-probability nucleotide sequences to deal with suspected cross-contamination and a sequencing artifact. For each public chain, a later analysis derived a clonal expansion index from normalized ranks of inferred template counts within each repertoire. In a later analysis, generation probabilities were computed using a VDJ recombination model fitted to out-of-frame rearrangements, and the results were checked against IGoR. Hypergeometric tests were used in a later analysis to score TCR-TCR, TCR-HLA and TCR-CMV co-occurrence, with a repertoire-size bias correction applied to the TCR pairs. False discovery rates were estimated in a later analysis by permuting HLA or CMV assignments 20 times. In a later analysis, co-occurring TCRs were grouped with DBSCAN, and TCRdist sequence similarity was added when clustering was performed within HLA-allele-positive subsets. Repertoires with fewer than 30,000 or more than 120,000 public chains, plus five repertoires with anomalous nucleotide sharing, were excluded from co-occurrence clustering. The clones in this table, taken by TCRdb from immuneACCESS, are in-frame only. Not every clone is retained; where verified, under half of the shortfall comes from an unresolved V gene, and the cause of the rest is unknown. Clonal size and the V and J genes are those of that table, whereas D and trimming came from the DNA. In all, the sample holds some 130,000 clones, and about 80% of those were seen once. The leading ten clones occupy around 2.2% of the sample.

Relative to germline, V is 3 bases shorter and J is 10 bases shorter, with 9 bases between their ends. The CDR3, cysteine through phenylalanine, is 11 amino acids long. Just CDR3 DNA is preserved here, 33 bases in frame from base 1. CDR1 is given as ENHRY and CDR2 as SYGVKD, both from the germline V gene. About this clone: The specificity of this receptor is unknown. Qualities for individual bases were not recorded, and no much larger clone is one base off.

The investigation overall reported the following: Across donors, most TCR sequences were observed very rarely, whereas some public TCRs were present in many individuals. Several of the top co-occurrence clusters appeared to be linked to parvovirus B19, influenza, CMV and Epstein-Barr virus, according to a later analysis. Roughly uniform sequencing depth across donors was assumed in presence/absence analyses, although this assumption may not hold. Because HLA typing was unavailable for some donors at each locus, only the typed subset was used in association tests. When HLA alleles, especially DR and DQ, strongly co-occurred, attributing TCR associations to individual alleles was difficult. In the study, around 150 TCR beta chains were listed as associated with cytomegalovirus. Correlated functional status among segregating V segments might be attributable to linkage disequilibrium, but an unknown experimental factor could not be ruled out. It was suggested by the authors that the approach could potentially be generalized to other disease states and immunological phenotypes. At a false discovery rate of 0.05, a later analysis linked fewer than 20,000 TCR beta sequences to specific HLA alleles. The only immune exposure information available for the cohort was CMV serostatus. An association between a missense DCLRE1C variant and V-gene and J-gene trimming of TCR beta chains was found in a later genetic analysis and replicated in an independent cohort. In this cohort, only TCR beta chains were sequenced, and detectable features were limited by the absence of alpha or paired-chain data. In both the original and validation cohorts, the classifier was reported to diagnose cytomegalovirus status with high specificity and sensitivity. A later genetic analysis reported fewer N-insertions in productive TCRs among donors in an Asian-associated ancestry cluster than the roughly 670-donor mean. Broadly in line with IMGT annotations, most TCR beta V segments showed up in productive rearrangements about 87% or about 30% of the time in an earlier analysis of 587 of the donors. Some IMGT-functional V segments, including TRBV6-2 and TRBV6-3, could not be distinguished by the 87-base-pair reads and were therefore excluded. In a later analysis, most CMV-associated TCR beta chains were found to appear HLA-restricted, with HLA associations seemingly driven largely by CMV exposure. Compared with equally common non-associated chains, HLA-associated TCR beta chains in a later analysis were more clonally expanded and had lower generation probabilities. Fewer than 20 rarely observed V segments, including chromosome 9 orphons, were excluded from the earlier analysis of approximately 500 of the donors because counts were too low. In a later analysis, the rate of TCR association differed among HLA loci, with DRB1 alleles having the most associated TCRs and HLA-C alleles having the fewest. A further reported finding was that TCR beta sequences accurately predicted the HLA-A and HLA-B alleles for most subjects in the first cohort. A few of the identified cytomegalovirus-associated TCR beta chains were confirmed in vitro to be specific for cytomegalovirus antigens. A cluster of highly shared sequence variants was judged likely to be a technical artifact of the sequencing pipeline.

The cohort comprised some 700 healthy bone marrow donors. At the time of sampling, every cohort member was nominally healthy, though immune exposures that went unrecorded were likely present. The donor tested CMV seronegative and was one of the 352 seronegative cohort members. Each donor provided a peripheral blood sample, and peripheral blood mononuclear cells were used for TCR beta sequencing. The Qiagen DNeasy Blood Extraction Kit was used to extract genomic DNA from the blood cell samples. The V and J genes are TRBV10-3 and TRBJ1-1; TRBD1 could be the D gene, as 5 bases match. This receptor was taken from a young man in good health and CMV-seronegative. The sample taken for sequencing was PBMCs. The CDR3 reads CAISDLGRAFF. The base sequence is TGTGCCATCAGTGATTTGGGGCGAGCTTTCTTT.